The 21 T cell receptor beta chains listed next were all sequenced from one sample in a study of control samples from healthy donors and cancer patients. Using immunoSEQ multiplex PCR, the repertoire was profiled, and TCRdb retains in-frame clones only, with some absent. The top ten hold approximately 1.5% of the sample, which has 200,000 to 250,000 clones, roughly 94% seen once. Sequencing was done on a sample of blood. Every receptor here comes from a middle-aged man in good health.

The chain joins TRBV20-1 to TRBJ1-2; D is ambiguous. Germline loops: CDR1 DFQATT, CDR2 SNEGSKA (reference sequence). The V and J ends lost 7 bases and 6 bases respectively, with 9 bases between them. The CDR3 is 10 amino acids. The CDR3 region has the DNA TGCAGTGTTCGAGGCAATGGCTACACCTTC. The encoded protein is CSVRGNGYTF.

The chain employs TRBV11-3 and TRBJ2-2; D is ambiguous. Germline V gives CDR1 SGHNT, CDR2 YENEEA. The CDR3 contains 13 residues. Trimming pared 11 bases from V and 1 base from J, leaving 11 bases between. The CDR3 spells CAPKPENTGELFF. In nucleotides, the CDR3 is TGTGCCCCAAAGCCGGAGAACACCGGGGAGCTGTTTTTT. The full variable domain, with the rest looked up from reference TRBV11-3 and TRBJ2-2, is EAGVVQSPRYKIIEKKQPVAFWCNPISGHNTLYWYLQNLGQGPELLIRYENEEAVDDSQLPKDRFSAERLKGVDSTLKIQPAELGDSAVYLCAPKPENTGELFFGEGSRLTVL.

This chain's CDR3 is CASSLNPDTYEQYV. In DNA, the CDR3 is TGTGCCAGCAGCTTGAATCCAGACACCTACGAGCAGTACGTC. The chain is built from TRBV5-4 and TRBJ2-7, with D unclear. Germline lookup yields CDR1 SGHNT and CDR2 YYREEE (reference sequence). There are 14 residues in the CDR3. The V end lost 1 base, the J end lost 2 bases, and 10 bases lay between the germline ends.

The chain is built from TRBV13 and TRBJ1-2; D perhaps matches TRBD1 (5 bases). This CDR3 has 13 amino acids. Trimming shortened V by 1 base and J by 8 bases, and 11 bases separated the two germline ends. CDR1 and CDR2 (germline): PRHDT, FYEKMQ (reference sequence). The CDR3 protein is CASSLVGAVGYTF. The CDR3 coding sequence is TGTGCCAGCAGCTTAGTCGGGGCAGTCGGCTACACCTTC.

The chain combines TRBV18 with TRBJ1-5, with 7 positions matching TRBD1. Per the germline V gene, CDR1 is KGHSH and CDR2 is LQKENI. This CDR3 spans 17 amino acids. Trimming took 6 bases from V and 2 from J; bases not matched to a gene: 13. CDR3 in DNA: TGTGCCAGCTCCAAAGCGGGGACAGCCGTTGGCAATCAGCCCCAGCATTTT. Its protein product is CASSKAGTAVGNQPQHF.

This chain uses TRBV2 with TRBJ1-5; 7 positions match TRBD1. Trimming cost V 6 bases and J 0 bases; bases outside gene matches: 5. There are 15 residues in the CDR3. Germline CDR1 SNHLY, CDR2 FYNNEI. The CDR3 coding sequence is TGTGCCAGCAGGCCAGGGACAGATAGCAATCAGCCCCAGCATTTT. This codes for CASRPGTDSNQPQHF.

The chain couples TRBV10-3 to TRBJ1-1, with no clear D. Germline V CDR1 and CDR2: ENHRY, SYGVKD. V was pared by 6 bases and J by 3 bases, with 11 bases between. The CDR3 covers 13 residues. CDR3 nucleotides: TGTGCCATCAGGCTCCGGGAGGACACTGAAGCTTTCTTT. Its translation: CAIRLREDTEAFF.

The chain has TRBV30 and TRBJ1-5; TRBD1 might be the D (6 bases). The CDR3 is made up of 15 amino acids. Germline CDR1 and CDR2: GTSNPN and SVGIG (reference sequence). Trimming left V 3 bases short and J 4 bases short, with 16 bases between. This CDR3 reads CAWRGLGGGNQPQHF. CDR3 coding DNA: TGTGCCTGGAGAGGCCTAGGGGGGGGGAATCAGCCCCAGCATTTT. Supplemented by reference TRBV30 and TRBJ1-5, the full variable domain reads SQTIHQWPATLVQPVGSPLSLECTVEGTSNPNLYWYRQAAGRGLQLLFYSVGIGQISSEVPQNLSASRPQDRQFILSSKKLLLSDSGFYLCAWRGLGGGNQPQHFGDGTRLSIL.

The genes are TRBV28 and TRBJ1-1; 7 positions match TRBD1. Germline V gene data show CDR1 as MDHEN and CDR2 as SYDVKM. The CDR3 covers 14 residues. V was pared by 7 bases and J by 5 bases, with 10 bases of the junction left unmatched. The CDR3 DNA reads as TGTGCCAGCAAAATGGACAGGTTGGGGACTGAAGCTTTCTTT. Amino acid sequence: CASKMDRLGTEAFF. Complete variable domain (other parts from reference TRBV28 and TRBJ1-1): DVKVTQSSRYLVKRTGEKVFLECVQDMDHENMFWYRQDPGLGLRLIYFSYDVKMKEKGDIPEGYSVSREKKERFSLILESASTNQTSMYLCASKMDRLGTEAFFGQGTRLTVV.

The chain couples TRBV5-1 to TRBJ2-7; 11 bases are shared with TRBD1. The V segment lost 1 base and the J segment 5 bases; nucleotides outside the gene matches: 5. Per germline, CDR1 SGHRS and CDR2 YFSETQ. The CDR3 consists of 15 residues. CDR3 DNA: TGCGCCAGCAGCTTGACCGGACAGGGGGCCGACGAGCAGTACTTC. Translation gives CASSLTGQGADEQYF.

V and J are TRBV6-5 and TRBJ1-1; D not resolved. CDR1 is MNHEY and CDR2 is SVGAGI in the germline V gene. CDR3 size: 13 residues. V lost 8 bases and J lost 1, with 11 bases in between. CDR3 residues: CASLPSRNTEAFF. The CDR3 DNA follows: TGTGCCAGCCTCCCCTCGAGGAACACTGAAGCTTTCTTT.

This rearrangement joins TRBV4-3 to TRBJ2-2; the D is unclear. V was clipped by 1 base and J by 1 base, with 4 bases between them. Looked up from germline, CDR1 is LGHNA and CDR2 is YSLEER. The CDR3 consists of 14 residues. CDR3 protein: CASSQGRNTGELFF. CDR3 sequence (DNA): TGCGCCAGCAGCCAAGGGCGGAACACCGGGGAGCTGTTTTTT.

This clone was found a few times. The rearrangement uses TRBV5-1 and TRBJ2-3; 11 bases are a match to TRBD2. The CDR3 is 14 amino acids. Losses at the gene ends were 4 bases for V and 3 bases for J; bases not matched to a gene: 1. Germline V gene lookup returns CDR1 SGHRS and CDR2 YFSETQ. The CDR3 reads CASSASGGTDTQYF. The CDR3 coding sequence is TGCGCCAGCAGCGCTAGCGGGGGGACAGATACGCAGTATTTT.

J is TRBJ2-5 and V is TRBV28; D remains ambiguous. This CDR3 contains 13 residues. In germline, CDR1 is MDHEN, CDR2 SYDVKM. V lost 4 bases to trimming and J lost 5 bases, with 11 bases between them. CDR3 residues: CASSSEVPETQYF. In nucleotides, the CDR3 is TGTGCCAGCAGTTCCGAGGTACCGGAGACCCAGTACTTC. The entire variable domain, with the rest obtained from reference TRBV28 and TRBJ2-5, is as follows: DVKVTQSSRYLVKRTGEKVFLECVQDMDHENMFWYRQDPGLGLRLIYFSYDVKMKEKGDIPEGYSVSREKKERFSLILESASTNQTSMYLCASSSEVPETQYFGPGTRLLVL.

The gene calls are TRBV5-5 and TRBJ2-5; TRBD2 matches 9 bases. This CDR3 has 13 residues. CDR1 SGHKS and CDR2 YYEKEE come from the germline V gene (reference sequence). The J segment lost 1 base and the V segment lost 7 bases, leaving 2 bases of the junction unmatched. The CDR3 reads CASAGGPQETQYF. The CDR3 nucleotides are TGTGCCAGCGCGGGGGGGCCCCAAGAGACCCAGTACTTC. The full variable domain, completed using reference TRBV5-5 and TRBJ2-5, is DAGVTQSPTHLIKTRGQQVTLRCSPISGHKSVSWYQQVLGQGPQFIFQYYEKEERGRGNFPDRFSARQFPNYSSELNVNALLLGDSALYLCASAGGPQETQYFGPGTRLLVL.

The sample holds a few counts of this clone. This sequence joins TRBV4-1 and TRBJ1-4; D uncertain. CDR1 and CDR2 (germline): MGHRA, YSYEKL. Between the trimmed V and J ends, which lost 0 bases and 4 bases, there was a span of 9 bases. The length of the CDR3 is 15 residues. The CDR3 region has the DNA TGCGCCAGCAGCCAAGACGCATGGCGTAATGAAAAACTGTTTTTT. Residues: CASSQDAWRNEKLFF.

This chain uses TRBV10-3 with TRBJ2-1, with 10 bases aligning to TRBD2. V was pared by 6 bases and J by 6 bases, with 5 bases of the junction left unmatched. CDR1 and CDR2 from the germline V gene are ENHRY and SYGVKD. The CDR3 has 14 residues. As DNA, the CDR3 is TGTGCCATCAGCCTAGCGGGGGCCCTCAATGAGCAGTTCTTC. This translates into CAISLAGALNEQFF.

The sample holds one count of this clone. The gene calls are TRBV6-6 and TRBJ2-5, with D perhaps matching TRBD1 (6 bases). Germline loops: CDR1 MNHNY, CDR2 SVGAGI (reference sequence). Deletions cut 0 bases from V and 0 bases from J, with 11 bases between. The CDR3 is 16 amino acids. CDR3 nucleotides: TGTGCCAGCAGTTACTCCGGCAGGGGATACCAAGAGACCCAGTACTTC. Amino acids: CASSYSGRGYQETQYF.

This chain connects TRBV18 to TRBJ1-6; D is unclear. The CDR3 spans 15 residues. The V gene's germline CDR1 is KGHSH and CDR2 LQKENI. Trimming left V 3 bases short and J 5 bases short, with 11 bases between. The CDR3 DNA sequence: TGTGCCAGCTCACCCATTGGCACCCATAATTCACCCCTCCACTTT. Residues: CASSPIGTHNSPLHF.

The CDR3 spells CASSLTGGIGTEAFF. Here the CDR3 DNA reads TGTGCCAGCAGCCTTACAGGGGGCATTGGCACTGAAGCTTTCTTT. The chain is built from TRBV7-2 and TRBJ1-1; 9 positions match TRBD1. The CDR3 is 15 residues long. The germline gives CDR1 SGHTA, CDR2 FQGNSA. V trimming: 5 bases; J trimming: 4 bases; junction bases outside the gene matches: 8.

The CDR3 reads CASSTRLGVRNTQYF. In DNA, the CDR3 is TGTGCCAGTAGTACCCGACTAGGAGTTAGAAATACGCAGTATTTT. The rearrangement uses TRBV19 and TRBJ2-3; D perhaps matches TRBD2 (6 bases). The CDR3 covers 15 residues. Germline CDR1 reads LNHDA; CDR2 reads SQIVND (reference sequence). V lost 4 bases to trimming and J lost 7 bases, with 18 bases between them.